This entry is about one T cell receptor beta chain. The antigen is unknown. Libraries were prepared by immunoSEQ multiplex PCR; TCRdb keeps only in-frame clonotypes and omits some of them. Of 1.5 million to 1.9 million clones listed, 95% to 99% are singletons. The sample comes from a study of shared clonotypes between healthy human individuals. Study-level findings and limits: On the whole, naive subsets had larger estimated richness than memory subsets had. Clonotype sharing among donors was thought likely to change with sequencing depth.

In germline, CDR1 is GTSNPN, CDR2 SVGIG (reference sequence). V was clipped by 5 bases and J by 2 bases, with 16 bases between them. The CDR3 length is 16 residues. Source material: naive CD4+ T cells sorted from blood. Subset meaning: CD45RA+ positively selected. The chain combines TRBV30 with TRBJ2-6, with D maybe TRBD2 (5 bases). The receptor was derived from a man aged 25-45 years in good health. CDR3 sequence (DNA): TGTGCCTGGGCCCTCGAGGACTGGACTGGGGCCAACGTCCTGACTTTC. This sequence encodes CAWALEDWTGANVLTF.